The rows below give T cell receptor beta chains drawn from one sample of a study of blood T cell repertoires in COVID-19. This table comes from immunoSEQ multiplex PCR, and its TCRdb copy is limited to in-frame clones, with some not included. The sample includes 150,000 to 200,000 clones, around 87% seen only once; the top ten take approximately 0.6%. Input material: peripheral blood. These receptors originate from a man aged 60 to 69 with COVID-19, enrolled during active disease. The conserved cysteine and the conserved F or W are not part of the CDR3 here.

>TRBV5-4
ASSFRDTEAF
>TRBV6-5
ASSYTGQGQPQH
>TRBV28
ASSLWGGGSDTQY
>TRBV6-6
ASSSTGGATGYT
>TRBV28
AYRGTNSPLH
>TRBV5-4
ASSYSGEEQF
>TRBV6-4
ASSDSRDTEAF
>TRBV28
ASTESQETQY
>TRBV18
ASSPDRLNQPQH
>TRBV24-1
ATMIMPAGNTIY
>TRBV6-5
ASIWTGDSNQPQH
>TRBV11-1
ASSPETSYNEQF
>TRBV6-6
ASSYVTGNEKLF
>TRBV7-3
ASSSRQGAGGELF
>TRBV7-9
AEENQDTIY
>TRBV21-1
ASSEGAVYEQY
>TRBV6-2/TRBV6-3
ASSYFLEAF
>TRBV13
ASSLGSGRETQY
>TRBV9
ASRATGLRSPLH
>TRBV4-2
ASSQDGTGDLEAF
>TRBV10-3
AIRLESNYGYT
>TRBV11-2
ASSLSYSTDTQY
>TRBV11-2
ASSLDRVGTEAF
>TRBV19
ASREGGSDEAF
>TRBV7-9
ASSLGAQDGHSPLH
>TRBV28
ASSLSLRLIQPLH
>TRBV7-2
ASSVWGATNEKLF
>TRBV3-1/TRBV3-2
ASSQGRTGFNYGYT
>TRBV3-1/TRBV3-2
ASSPRADRAGELF
>TRBV11-3
ASSLPPGTGQNTEAF
>TRBV27
ASRTRTGPIDTEAF
>TRBV19
ASGSGTGIDQPQH
>TRBV27
ASSLQTLAGGQQY
>TRBV5-4
ATRPQGGYGYT
>TRBV6-1
ASSATGTNYGYT
>TRBV19
ASIPSTHYMNTEAF
>TRBV5-1
ASSLQGPRSGANVLT
>TRBV2
ASEVGGITGELF
>TRBV27
ASSLRQNNEQF
>TRBV6-6
ASSLALGKKYEQY
>TRBV7-2
ASSIPGQLEAF
>TRBV6-5
ASSPRGNTEAF
>TRBV25-1
ASKGQGEETQY
>TRBV7-2
ASSLLQGGTNEQF
>TRBV6-1
ASSEIPGEANTEAF
>TRBV6-1
ASSEPRGGAF
>TRBV9
ASSVALGQGQETQY
>TRBV7-9
ASSSTPGQSSYEQY
>TRBV18
ASSPGTGDSPLH
>TRBV27
ASSPNRQTYEQY
>TRBV6-5
ASSYIAGGSYGYT